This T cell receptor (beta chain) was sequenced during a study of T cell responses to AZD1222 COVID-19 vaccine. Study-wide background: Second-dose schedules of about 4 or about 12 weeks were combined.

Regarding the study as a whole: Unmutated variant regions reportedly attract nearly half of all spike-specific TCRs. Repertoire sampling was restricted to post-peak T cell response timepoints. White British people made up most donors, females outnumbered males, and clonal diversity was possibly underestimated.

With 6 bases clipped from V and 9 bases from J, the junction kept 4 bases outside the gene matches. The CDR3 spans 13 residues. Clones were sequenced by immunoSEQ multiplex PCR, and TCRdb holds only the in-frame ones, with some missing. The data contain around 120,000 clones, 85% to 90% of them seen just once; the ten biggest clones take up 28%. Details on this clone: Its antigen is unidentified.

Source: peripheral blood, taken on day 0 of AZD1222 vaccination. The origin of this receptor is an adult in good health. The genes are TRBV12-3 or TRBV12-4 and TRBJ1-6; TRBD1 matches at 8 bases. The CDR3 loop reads CASRRQGFSPLHF. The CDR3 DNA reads TGTGCCAGCAGGCGACAGGGGTTTTCACCCCTCCACTTT.